This T cell receptor beta chain stems from a study of blood T cell repertoires in COVID-19. Turning to the study itself: Spain, Italy and the United States supplied samples that represented acute and convalescent COVID-19.

Here immunoSEQ multiplex PCR was the method, and the copy in TCRdb shows in-frame clones only, minus some. The profile shows tens of thousands of clones, 69% of them singletons. This CDR3 is 14 amino acids long. The germline V gene has CDR1 SNHLY and CDR2 FYNNEI. Trimming cost V 6 bases and J 5 bases; bases outside gene matches: 6. The origin of this receptor is a man at least 80 years old with acute or convalescent COVID-19. The chain uses TRBV2 and TRBJ1-5, with 8 bases identical to TRBD1. Sample: peripheral blood. CDR3 DNA: TGTGCCAGCAGGCCCGACAGGGGTTATCAGCCCCAGCATTTT. This sequence encodes CASRPDRGYQPQHF.